This TCR beta chain comes out of a study of technical replicates of blood from a few donors. Trimming took 6 bases from V and 8 from J; bases not matched to a gene: 6. CDR1 is DFQATT and CDR2 is SNEGSKA in the germline V gene (reference sequence). There are 11 residues in the CDR3. Produced via immunoSEQ multiplex PCR; TCRdb's table is partial and in-frame only. The data show around 68,000 clones, approximately 97% seen once. This sequence joins TRBV20-1 and TRBJ1-1; TRBD1 aligns across 7 bases. The clonotype was recovered from a human donor in good health. Material for sequencing was T cells isolated from PBMCs. The CDR3 DNA sequence: TGCAGTGCGGGACAGCCTACCGAAGCTTTCTTT. Amino acid sequence: CSAGQPTEAFF.